This T cell receptor (beta chain) appears in the sequencing data of a study of control samples from healthy donors and cancer patients. TCRdb's copy holds only in-frame clones and misses some; the assay was immunoSEQ multiplex PCR. The sample shows approximately 100,000 clones, around 88% of them seen only once. This TCR came from a man between 25 and 39 years old in good health. What was sequenced was blood.

CDR3 sequence: CATHLISGPLARNEKLFF. In DNA, the CDR3 is TGTGCCACCCATTTGATCTCCGGGCCCCTAGCCCGGAATGAAAAACTGTTTTTT. The J gene is TRBJ1-4, the V gene TRBV19; D gene uncertain. The V gene lost 10 bases and the J gene lost 5 bases, with 29 bases spanning the gap. The CDR3 sequence is 18 residues long. Per the germline V gene, CDR1 is LNHDA and CDR2 is SQIVND (reference sequence). The full variable domain, rest sourced from reference TRBV19 and TRBJ1-4, is DGGITQSPKYLFRKEGQNVTLSCEQNLNHDAMYWYRQDPGQGLRLIYYSQIVNDFQKGDIAEGYSVSREKKESFPLTVTSAQKNPTAFYLCATHLISGPLARNEKLFFGSGTQLSVL.